Sequencing of this T cell receptor beta chain was carried out in a study of T-cell reconstitution after alpha-beta-depleted transplantation in children. This clonotype was seen more than once but under ten times. The TCRbeta library incorporated unique molecular identifiers. TCRdb ran MiXCR on the PCR reads and lists one entry per CDR3 protein. The table has 100,000 to 120,000 distinct CDR3 sequences, approximately 10% seen once; the top ten hold over 8%. The receptor's source is a human donor who donated a stem cell graft to a child with acute lymphoblastic leukemia. The sample in question was PBMCs from the stem cell graft donor, obtained from the stem cell graft.

CDR3 region: CAWSVDMLGKLFF. CDR3 sequence (DNA): TGTGCCTGGAGTGTAGACATGTTAGGAAAACTGTTTTTT. The rearrangement uses TRBV30 and TRBJ1-4; D is unclear. The germline CDR1 and CDR2 sequences are GTSNPN and SVGIG (reference sequence). V gave up 0 bases and J gave up 10 bases, with 12 bases separating them. The CDR3 is 13 residues long.